The 2 T cell receptor beta chains given below trace back to one sample, sequenced in a study of OX40 agonist ivuxolimab in advanced cancers. Produced via immunoSEQ multiplex PCR; TCRdb's table is partial and in-frame only. Among roughly 19,000 clones listed, roughly 72% were seen once. Sequencing used CD4+ or CD8+ T cells sorted from blood, obtained in a trial of the OX40 agonist ivuxolimab. The receptor source for this set is an adult with an advanced solid tumor such as melanoma, head and neck, liver or kidney cancer.

The V and J genes are TRBV28 and TRBJ2-3, with D uncertain. This CDR3 has 11 amino acids. The germline CDR1 and CDR2 sequences are MDHEN and SYDVKM. V lost 5 bases to trimming and J lost 6 bases, with 6 bases between them. Here the CDR3 reads CASSTTDTQYF. CDR3 nucleotides: TGTGCCAGCAGTACCACCGATACGCAGTATTTT.

The rearrangement uses TRBV13 and TRBJ1-5; D may be TRBD1 (6 bases). Trimming cost V 5 bases and J 6 bases, with 14 bases left between them. This CDR3 comprises 14 residues. CDR1 PRHDT and CDR2 FYEKMQ come from the germline V gene (reference sequence). This chain's CDR3 is CASSARGSAQPQHF. CDR3 coding DNA: TGTGCCAGCAGCGCCAGGGGTAGTGCTCAGCCCCAGCATTTT.